The 3 T cell receptor beta chains given below trace back to one sample, sequenced in a study of shared clonotypes between healthy human individuals. Only in-frame clones appear in the TCRdb table, and some are missing; sequencing was by immunoSEQ multiplex PCR. The sample includes hundreds of thousands of clones, 70% to 80% of them seen just once. Sequenced material: PBMCs. The receptor set was obtained from a middle-aged woman in good health. Some clones in this sample may be carry-over from other donors' samples.

The V gene is TRBV4-2, the J gene TRBJ2-2, with a tentative D call TRBD2 (5 bases). The germline V gene encodes CDR1 LGHNA and CDR2 YNFKEQ. Trimming pared 0 bases from V and 1 base from J, leaving 9 bases between. CDR3 size: 16 residues. The chain's CDR3 is CASSQERLLNTGELFF. In DNA, the CDR3 is TGTGCCAGCAGCCAAGAGAGACTACTGAACACCGGGGAGCTGTTTTTT.

The chain carries TRBV28 and TRBJ2-7; 7 positions agree with TRBD2. The CDR3 sequence is 13 residues long. Unmatched junction bases numbered 5, after V lost 6 bases and J lost 3 bases. Germline V gene data show CDR1 as MDHEN and CDR2 as SYDVKM. CDR3 sequence: CASSRGRGYEQYF. The DNA of the CDR3 is TGTGCCAGCAGCCGGGGGAGGGGCTACGAGCAGTACTTC.

The CDR3 DNA reads as TGTGCCAGCAGAGTTGACAGGAACAATGAGCAGTTCTTC. Translation: CASRVDRNNEQFF. V and J are TRBV2 and TRBJ2-1, with D possibly being TRBD1 (6 bases). The germline gives CDR1 SNHLY, CDR2 FYNNEI. This CDR3 comprises 13 residues. Trimming took off 6 bases at V and 5 bases at J, with 11 bases between the two ends. Supplemented by reference TRBV2 and TRBJ2-1, the full variable domain reads EPEVTQTPSHQVTQMGQEVILRCVPISNHLYFYWYRQILGQKVEFLVSFYNNEISEKSEIFDDQFSVERPDGSNFTLKIRSTKLEDSAMYFCASRVDRNNEQFFGPGTRLTVL.